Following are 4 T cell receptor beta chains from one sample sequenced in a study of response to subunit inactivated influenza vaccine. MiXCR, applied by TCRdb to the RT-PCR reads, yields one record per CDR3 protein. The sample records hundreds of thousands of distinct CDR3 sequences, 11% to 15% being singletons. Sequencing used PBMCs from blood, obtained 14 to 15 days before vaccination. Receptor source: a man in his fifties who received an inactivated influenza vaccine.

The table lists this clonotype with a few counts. CDR3 DNA sequence: TGTGCCAGCAGCCGGACAGGGGAAGGCAATGAGCAGTTCTTC. It codes for CASSRTGEGNEQFF. The rearrangement joins TRBV14 to TRBJ2-1; 9 nucleotides agree with TRBD1. There are 14 residues in the CDR3. Germline assignment: CDR1 SGHDN and CDR2 FVKESK. The J segment lost 6 bases and the V segment lost 4 bases, leaving 4 bases of the junction unmatched.

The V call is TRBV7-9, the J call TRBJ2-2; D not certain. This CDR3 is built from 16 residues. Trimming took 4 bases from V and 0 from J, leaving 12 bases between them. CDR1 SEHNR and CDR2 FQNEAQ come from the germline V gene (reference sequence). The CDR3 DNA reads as TGTGCCAGCAGCTGGGCTCGGAGCGCGAACACCGGGGAGCTGTTTTTT. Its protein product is CASSWARSANTGELFF.

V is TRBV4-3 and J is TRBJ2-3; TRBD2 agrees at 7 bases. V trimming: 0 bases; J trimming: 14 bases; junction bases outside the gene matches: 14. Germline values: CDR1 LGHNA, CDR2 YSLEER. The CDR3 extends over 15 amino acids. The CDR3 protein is CASSQDPHQSRGRYF. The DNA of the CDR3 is TGCGCCAGCAGCCAAGATCCCCACCAGAGTCGCGGGAGGTATTTT.

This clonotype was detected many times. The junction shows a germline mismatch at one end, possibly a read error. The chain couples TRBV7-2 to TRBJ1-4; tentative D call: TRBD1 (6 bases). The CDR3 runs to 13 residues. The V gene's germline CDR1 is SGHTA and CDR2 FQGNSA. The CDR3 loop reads CASSLVGGEKLFF. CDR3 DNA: TGCGCCAGCAGCTTGGTAGGGGGTGAAAAACTGTTTTTT.